One and the same sample provided the 24 T cell receptor beta chains below, sequenced in a study of OX40 agonist ivuxolimab in advanced cancers. The data were produced by immunoSEQ multiplex PCR, yet TCRdb's version contains in-frame clones alone and is incomplete. The data hold approximately 94,000 clones, with roughly 89% observed a single time. The sequences come from CD4+ or CD8+ T cells sorted from blood, collected in a trial of the OX40 agonist ivuxolimab. Receptors were obtained from an adult with an advanced solid tumor such as melanoma, head and neck, liver or kidney cancer.

V usage is TRBV6-5 and J usage is TRBJ2-3; no definite D call. Germline V gene sequence: CDR1 MNHEY, CDR2 SVGAGI. Trimming took 0 bases from V and 2 from J, leaving 9 bases between them. This CDR3 has 15 residues. The CDR3 coding sequence is TGTGCCAGCAGTTACTCCCCAGGATTCACAGATACGCAGTATTTT. It translates to CASSYSPGFTDTQYF.

V and J are TRBV18 and TRBJ1-3, with 7 bases lining up with TRBD1. The CDR3 is made up of 16 amino acids. The germline CDR1 and CDR2 sequences are KGHSH and LQKENI. After removal of 4 bases from V and 0 bases from J, the junction contained 6 bases not matched to a gene. CDR3 in amino acids: CASSLQGLNSGNTIYF. CDR3 sequence (DNA): TGTGCCAGCTCACTACAGGGGCTGAACTCTGGAAACACCATATATTTT.

J is TRBJ2-7 and V is TRBV12-5, with D hard to call. Trimming pared 1 base from V and 1 base from J, leaving 8 bases between. The CDR3 contains 14 residues. CDR1 is LGHNT, CDR2 FRNRAP, per germline. This chain's CDR3 is CASGLDGLSYEQYF. The DNA of the CDR3 is TGTGCTAGTGGTTTGGACGGCTTATCCTACGAGCAGTACTTC.

The V gene is TRBV7-3, the J gene TRBJ2-3, with 8 bases matching TRBD2. Per germline, CDR1 SGHTA and CDR2 FQGTGA. J lost 2 bases, V lost 4 bases, and 2 bases had no gene match. The CDR3 is 14 residues long. The CDR3 nucleotides read TGTGCCAGCAGCTCGACTAGCGACACAGATACGCAGTATTTT. This sequence encodes CASSSTSDTDTQYF.

V gene TRBV7-2 combines with J gene TRBJ2-7; D is possibly TRBD2 (6 bases). CDR1 and CDR2 (germline): SGHTA, FQGNSA. The V gene lost 1 base and the J gene lost 0 bases, with 16 bases spanning the gap. CDR3 length: 17 residues. The chain's CDR3 is CASSLGPGLRTSYEQYF. In nucleotides, the CDR3 is TGTGCCAGCAGCTTAGGACCGGGACTTCGGACCTCCTACGAGCAGTACTTC. Supplemented by reference TRBV7-2 and TRBJ2-7, the full variable domain reads GAGVSQSPSNKVTEKGKDVELRCDPISGHTALYWYRQSLGQGLEFLIYFQGNSAPDKSGLPSDRFSAERTGGSVSTLTIQRTQQEDSAVYLCASSLGPGLRTSYEQYFGPGTRLTVT.

The chain is built from TRBV5-4 and TRBJ2-3; no clear D gene. CDR1 is SGHNT, CDR2 YYREEE, per germline (reference sequence). Trimming took off 4 bases at V and 0 bases at J, with 9 bases between the two ends. This CDR3 contains 14 residues. The CDR3 DNA reads TGTGCCAGCAGCCCGACAACCAGCACAGATACGCAGTATTTT. Translated, it gives CASSPTTSTDTQYF.

The CDR3 protein is CASSLGPPEAQYF. The CDR3, as DNA: TGTGCCAGCAGCTTAGGACCCCCTGAGGCCCAGTACTTC. V gene TRBV7-2 combines with J gene TRBJ2-5; no clear D. The CDR3 contains 13 residues. Trimming shortened V by 1 base and J by 9 bases, and 12 bases separated the two germline ends. CDR1 is SGHTA and CDR2 is FQGNSA in the germline V gene. The variable domain in full, completed from reference TRBV7-2 and TRBJ2-5, reads GAGVSQSPSNKVTEKGKDVELRCDPISGHTALYWYRQSLGQGLEFLIYFQGNSAPDKSGLPSDRFSAERTGGSVSTLTIQRTQQEDSAVYLCASSLGPPEAQYFGPGTRLLVL.

The rearrangement uses TRBV9 and TRBJ2-7, with 11 positions matching TRBD1. The CDR3 has 14 residues. Trimming took 2 bases from V and 6 from J; bases not matched to a gene: 4. In germline, CDR1 is SGDLS, CDR2 YYNGEE. The CDR3 protein is CASSVRDRGSEQYF. CDR3 nucleotides: TGTGCCAGCAGCGTGCGGGACAGGGGGAGCGAGCAGTACTTC.

In this sample, this clone turned up once. V gene TRBV7-9 combines with J gene TRBJ1-1; 9 bases are shared with TRBD1. J was trimmed by 4 bases and V by 2 bases; bases with no gene match: 5. This CDR3 comprises 15 residues. Germline V gene sequence: CDR1 SEHNR, CDR2 FQNEAQ (reference sequence). CDR3 protein: CASSLWGQGSTEAFF. CDR3 DNA sequence: TGTGCCAGCAGCTTATGGGGACAGGGATCCACTGAAGCTTTCTTT.

The count of this clone is one. The genes are TRBV15 and TRBJ1-3; no clear D gene. Trimming cost V 2 bases and J 1 base, with 0 bases left between them. CDR1 is LNHNV, CDR2 YYDKDF, per germline (reference sequence). The CDR3 totals 12 residues. The CDR3 sequence: CATSRSGNTIYF. The DNA for the CDR3 is TGTGCCACCAGCAGATCTGGAAACACCATATATTTT.

The chain employs TRBV7-3 and TRBJ2-7; 11 nucleotides agree with TRBD2. The germline V gene encodes CDR1 SGHTA and CDR2 FQGTGA. V dropped 2 bases and J dropped 3; count of bases not matched to a gene: 3. The length of the CDR3 is 15 residues. The CDR3 sequence is CASSLVSGRDYEQYF. The DNA for the CDR3 is TGTGCCAGCAGCTTAGTTAGCGGGAGGGACTACGAGCAGTACTTC. Together with reference TRBV7-3 and TRBJ2-7, the CDR3 gives the full variable domain: GAGVSQTPSNKVTEKGKYVELRCDPISGHTALYWYRQSLGQGPEFLIYFQGTGAADDSGLPNDRFFAVRPEGSVSTLKIQRTERGDSAVYLCASSLVSGRDYEQYFGPGTRLTVT.

The chain recombines TRBV27 with TRBJ1-6, with TRBD1 identical over 8 bases. After removal of 2 bases from V and 8 bases from J, the junction contained 5 bases not matched to a gene. This CDR3 is 15 amino acids long. Germline CDR1 reads MNHEY; CDR2 reads SMNVEV (reference sequence). CDR3 protein: CASSLMGRGHSPLHF. As DNA, the CDR3 is TGTGCCAGCAGTTTAATGGGCAGGGGGCATTCACCCCTCCACTTT.

The chain has TRBV18 and TRBJ2-7; 9 nucleotides agree with TRBD1. Trimming cost V 3 bases and J 6 bases; bases outside gene matches: 9. Germline V gene sequence: CDR1 KGHSH, CDR2 LQKENI. CDR3 size: 15 residues. The DNA of the CDR3 is TGTGCCAGCTCACCTGACAGGGGGGGGATCTTCGAGCAGTACTTC. Its protein product is CASSPDRGGIFEQYF. Together with reference TRBV18 and TRBJ2-7, the CDR3 gives the full variable domain: NAGVMQNPRHLVRRRGQEARLRCSPMKGHSHVYWYRQLPEEGLKFMVYLQKENIIDESGMPKERFSAEFPKEGPSILRIQQVVRGDSAAYFCASSPDRGGIFEQYFGPGTRLTVT.

The rearrangement links TRBV29-1 to TRBJ1-1; D is undetermined. The CDR3 is 12 amino acids. V was clipped by 3 bases and J by 5 bases, with 10 bases between them. The germline V gene encodes CDR1 SQVTM and CDR2 ANQGSEA. The CDR3 is CSVDGVGTEAFF. The CDR3 coding sequence is TGCAGCGTTGACGGGGTAGGAACTGAAGCTTTCTTT.

This rearrangement joins TRBV5-1 to TRBJ2-1; 9 positions agree with TRBD2. The V gene end was trimmed by 0 bases and the J gene end by 7 bases; junction bases not matched to a gene: 5. Germline V CDR1 and CDR2: SGHRS, YFSETQ. The CDR3 is 15 residues long. CDR3 bases: TGCGCCAGCAGCTTGGAGGGTAGCGGGAGAAATGAGCAGTTCTTC. It yields the protein CASSLEGSGRNEQFF.

This clone was observed a single time. The V call is TRBV30, the J call TRBJ1-2, with no clear D. Per the germline V gene, CDR1 is GTSNPN and CDR2 is SVGIG (reference sequence). This CDR3 contains 14 residues. V gave up 3 bases and J gave up 0 bases, with 11 bases separating them. CDR3 residues: CAWRVDGSNYGYTF. The CDR3 DNA reads as TGTGCCTGGAGAGTGGACGGGTCTAACTATGGCTACACCTTC.

The chain recombines TRBV2 with TRBJ2-2, with D unresolved. The CDR3 contains 12 residues. Trimming shortened V by 6 bases and J by 4 bases, and 6 bases separated the two germline ends. Germline loops: CDR1 SNHLY, CDR2 FYNNEI. In nucleotides, the CDR3 is TGTGCCAGCAGGGAGAGCACCGGGGAGCTGTTTTTT. Residues: CASRESTGELFF.

The table lists this clone with a count of one. The gene calls are TRBV6-6 and TRBJ2-4, with D perhaps matching TRBD1 or TRBD2 (6 bases each). This CDR3 contains 16 residues. The V end was cut by 6 bases, the J end by 2 bases, with 17 bases between. Germline lookup yields CDR1 MNHNY and CDR2 SVGAGI (reference sequence). CDR3 DNA sequence: TGTGCCAGCAGAGACCCCGGGGGCGCATCCAAAAACATTCAGTACTTC. This translates into CASRDPGGASKNIQYF.

The chain links TRBV10-3 to TRBJ2-7; no clear D gene. Trimming left V 1 base short and J 1 base short, with 11 bases between. The CDR3 length is 15 residues. Per germline, CDR1 ENHRY and CDR2 SYGVKD. The CDR3 loop reads CAISELVGGSYEQYF. The CDR3 DNA sequence: TGTGCCATCAGTGAGTTAGTGGGCGGATCCTACGAGCAGTACTTC.

This clone was counted once. The chain is built from TRBV28 and TRBJ2-7; TRBD1 agrees at 7 bases. The CDR3 contains 14 residues. The germline gives CDR1 MDHEN, CDR2 SYDVKM. The trim removed 6 bases at V and 6 bases at J, leaving 11 bases unmatched. The CDR3 protein is CASSHGGQVREQYF. In nucleotides, the CDR3 is TGTGCCAGCAGCCACGGAGGACAGGTTCGCGAGCAGTACTTC.

The rearrangement joins TRBV30 to TRBJ2-5, with TRBD2 identical over 11 bases. The germline V gene has CDR1 GTSNPN and CDR2 SVGIG (reference sequence). V gave up 4 bases and J gave up 2 bases; unmatched junction bases: 6. The CDR3 is made up of 15 amino acids. This CDR3 is CAWTTSGRGQETQYF. CDR3 in DNA: TGTGCCTGGACAACTAGCGGGAGAGGTCAAGAGACCCAGTACTTC.

This clone occurred once. The chain is built from TRBV19 and TRBJ2-7, with 12 positions matching TRBD2. This CDR3 is built from 16 residues. With 5 bases clipped from V and 7 bases from J, the junction kept 12 bases outside the gene matches. CDR1 is LNHDA and CDR2 is SQIVND in the germline V gene (reference sequence). CDR3 protein: CASSAFKLAGGREQYF. CDR3 coding DNA: TGTGCCAGTAGTGCCTTCAAACTAGCGGGAGGAAGAGAGCAGTACTTC.

V gene TRBV5-1 combines with J gene TRBJ2-5, with 10 bases fitting TRBD2. Trimming removed 7 bases from V and 1 base from J; junction bases left unmatched: 10. The CDR3 spans 16 residues. Germline CDR1 reads SGHRS; CDR2 reads YFSETQ. This CDR3 is CASARTSGTRQETQYF. As DNA, the CDR3 is TGCGCCAGCGCCCGAACTAGCGGGACTCGCCAAGAGACCCAGTACTTC.

This clone has only one observation. The chain employs TRBV19 and TRBJ2-3; 10 bases align to TRBD2. The CDR3 consists of 17 residues. V lost 5 bases, J lost 1 base, and 9 bases stayed unmatched. Germline V gives CDR1 LNHDA, CDR2 SQIVND (reference sequence). The CDR3 DNA is TGTGCCAGTAGTTCCCAGCGGACTAGCGGACGCACAGATACGCAGTATTTT. Amino acid sequence: CASSSQRTSGRTDTQYF.